This is a list of T cell receptor beta chains from one sample in a study of blood T cell repertoires in COVID-19. Clones were read by immunoSEQ multiplex PCR, and TCRdb kept only the in-frame ones, dropping some. The table records 65,000 to 85,000 clones, 70% to 90% of them present only once. The sequencing sample was made of peripheral blood. The source is a woman aged 60-75 years with acute or convalescent COVID-19. CDR3s include the opening cysteine and the closing phenylalanine or tryptophan. D genes are given only for firm matches. Not every row has a clone size; where given, it reads once, few, many or a size class.

CDR3nt: TGTGCCAGCAGCTTCAAGTCGGGGGGGCAAGATACGCAGTATTTT
CDR3aa: CASSFKSGGQDTQYF
d_gene: TRBD2
j_gene: TRBJ2-3
abundance: .
v_gene: TRBV7-9
len: 15

CDR3nt: TGTGCCAGCAGTCCCGGGACTAGCGGTAGGGAGACCCAGTACTTC
CDR3aa: CASSPGTSGRETQYF
d_gene: TRBD2
j_gene: TRBJ2-5
abundance: .
v_gene: TRBV6-5
len: 15

CDR3nt: TGTGCCAGCAGCGGTACAGGGAATCAGCCCCAGCATTTT
CDR3aa: CASSGTGNQPQHF
d_gene: .
j_gene: TRBJ1-5
abundance: .
v_gene: TRBV3-1/TRBV3-2
len: 13

CDR3nt: TGTGCCAGTAGTATAGATCCCCGGGGTATCACCGGGGAGCTGTTTTTT
CDR3aa: CASSIDPRGITGELFF
d_gene: .
j_gene: TRBJ2-2
abundance: .
v_gene: TRBV19
len: 16

CDR3nt: TGTGCCAGCAGCTTAGGTTACGGGGATAGAGATACGCAGTATTTT
CDR3aa: CASSLGYGDRDTQYF
d_gene: .
j_gene: TRBJ2-3
abundance: .
v_gene: TRBV7-3
len: 15

CDR3nt: TGCGCCAGCAGCTTACAGCGGGGGGATGAAGATACGCAGTATTTT
CDR3aa: CASSLQRGDEDTQYF
d_gene: TRBD2
j_gene: TRBJ2-3
abundance: .
v_gene: TRBV5-1
len: 15

CDR3nt: TGCGCCAGCAGCCAGTTGGGACAGGCCTCCTACGAGCAGTACTTC
CDR3aa: CASSQLGQASYEQYF
d_gene: TRBD1
j_gene: TRBJ2-7
abundance: few
v_gene: TRBV4-1
len: 15

CDR3nt: TGTGCCAGCAGCCGGTGGAATGAGCAGTTCTTC
CDR3aa: CASSRWNEQFF
d_gene: .
j_gene: TRBJ2-1
abundance: .
v_gene: TRBV6-5
len: 11

CDR3nt: TGTGCCAGCAGCCAATCTTTTTCCGGGGGAAGAGCAGATACGCAGTATTTT
CDR3aa: CASSQSFSGGRADTQYF
d_gene: .
j_gene: TRBJ2-3
abundance: .
v_gene: TRBV4-2
len: 17

CDR3nt: TGCGCCAGCAGCTGGGGACTAGCGGGGGGTGTGGCAGATACGCAGTATTTT
CDR3aa: CASSWGLAGGVADTQYF
d_gene: TRBD2
j_gene: TRBJ2-3
abundance: few
v_gene: TRBV5-1
len: 17

CDR3nt: TGTGCCAGCAGTTTGGGCCTCAGGGGAGATACGCAGTATTTT
CDR3aa: CASSLGLRGDTQYF
d_gene: .
j_gene: TRBJ2-3
abundance: .
v_gene: TRBV28
len: 14

CDR3nt: TGCGCCAGCAGCCCCACTACGGTACCCAAACCCTACGAGCAGTACTTC
CDR3aa: CASSPTTVPKPYEQYF
d_gene: .
j_gene: TRBJ2-7
abundance: many
v_gene: TRBV5-1
len: 16

CDR3nt: TGTGCCACCAGTGATTTAGGAGCGACTTCACGGAGTGAGCAGTTCTTC
CDR3aa: CATSDLGATSRSEQFF
d_gene: .
j_gene: TRBJ2-1
abundance: few
v_gene: TRBV24-1
len: 16

CDR3nt: TGTGCCAGTAGCCTAACGTCCTCCGGGGAGCTGTTTTTT
CDR3aa: CASSLTSSGELFF
d_gene: .
j_gene: TRBJ2-2
abundance: .
v_gene: TRBV19
len: 13

CDR3nt: TGTGCCACCAGTGATGGAGGGTCCAAGGGTGAGCAGTTCTTC
CDR3aa: CATSDGGSKGEQFF
d_gene: .
j_gene: TRBJ2-1
abundance: few
v_gene: TRBV24-1
len: 14

CDR3nt: TGTGCCAGCAGTGAGGGCAGGTTTAGCTATGGCTACACCTTC
CDR3aa: CASSEGRFSYGYTF
d_gene: .
j_gene: TRBJ1-2
abundance: .
v_gene: TRBV25-1
len: 14

CDR3nt: TGCAGCGTGGGGAACAGACAGGGACTTGAGCAGTATTTT
CDR3aa: CSVGNRQGLEQYF
d_gene: .
j_gene: TRBJ2-3
abundance: .
v_gene: TRBV29-1
len: 13

CDR3nt: TGTGCCAGCAGTTCTTTGGCGGACAGGCTCTCCTACGAGCAGTACTTC
CDR3aa: CASSSLADRLSYEQYF
d_gene: TRBD1
j_gene: TRBJ2-7
abundance: .
v_gene: TRBV5-4
len: 16

CDR3nt: TGCAGTGCTAGACAGGGGTCCGAGCAGTTCTTC
CDR3aa: CSARQGSEQFF
d_gene: .
j_gene: TRBJ2-1
abundance: .
v_gene: TRBV20-1
len: 11

CDR3nt: TGCGCCAGCAGGCAGGGCCTTGATCATCAGCCCCAGCATTTT
CDR3aa: CASRQGLDHQPQHF
d_gene: .
j_gene: TRBJ1-5
abundance: few
v_gene: TRBV4-1
len: 14

CDR3nt: TGTGCCAGCAGTTTACAGGGGATAGAGACCCAGTACTTC
CDR3aa: CASSLQGIETQYF
d_gene: .
j_gene: TRBJ2-5
abundance: .
v_gene: TRBV28
len: 13

CDR3nt: TGTGCCAGCAGTTTTACGTACAGGTTGACTTCCTACGAGCAGTACTTC
CDR3aa: CASSFTYRLTSYEQYF
d_gene: .
j_gene: TRBJ2-7
abundance: .
v_gene: TRBV28
len: 16

CDR3nt: TGTGCCAGCAGCTTAGCGCCACTAGCGGGGGGGTCGGATACGCAGTATTTT
CDR3aa: CASSLAPLAGGSDTQYF
d_gene: TRBD2
j_gene: TRBJ2-3
abundance: .
v_gene: TRBV7-2
len: 17

CDR3nt: TGTGCCAGCAGGAGGGGGGGTAGCCAAAGGTCGGATACGCAGTATTTT
CDR3aa: CASRRGGSQRSDTQYF
d_gene: .
j_gene: TRBJ2-3
abundance: .
v_gene: TRBV6-6
len: 16

CDR3nt: TGTGCCAGCAGCTTAGGAGTAGCCTATGGCTACACCTTC
CDR3aa: CASSLGVAYGYTF
d_gene: .
j_gene: TRBJ1-2
abundance: few
v_gene: TRBV7-9
len: 13

CDR3nt: TGTGCCAGCAGCCCATATACTAGCGGGGGACGGTATTTT
CDR3aa: CASSPYTSGGRYF
d_gene: TRBD2
j_gene: TRBJ2-3
abundance: .
v_gene: TRBV7-2
len: 13

CDR3nt: TGTGCCAGCGGGACACATAATTCACCCCTCCACTTT
CDR3aa: CASGTHNSPLHF
d_gene: .
j_gene: TRBJ1-6
abundance: .
v_gene: TRBV6-5
len: 12

CDR3nt: TGTGCCACCAGTGATCTGGGGGCAGGTAGCACAGATACGCAGTATTTT
CDR3aa: CATSDLGAGSTDTQYF
d_gene: .
j_gene: TRBJ2-3
abundance: .
v_gene: TRBV24-1
len: 16

CDR3nt: TGTGCCAGCCAGACAGGGGGCAGAGATCAGCCCCAGCATTTT
CDR3aa: CASQTGGRDQPQHF
d_gene: TRBD1
j_gene: TRBJ1-5
abundance: .
v_gene: TRBV24-1
len: 14

CDR3nt: TGCGCCAGCAGGCGCCAGCCCCTGACAGGGGAGTTTTCAGATACGCAGTATTTT
CDR3aa: CASRRQPLTGEFSDTQYF
d_gene: TRBD1
j_gene: TRBJ2-3
abundance: .
v_gene: TRBV4-1
len: 18

CDR3nt: TGTGCCAGCAGCTTTAGCGGGGGGGCCGACGATACGCAGTATTTT
CDR3aa: CASSFSGGADDTQYF
d_gene: TRBD2
j_gene: TRBJ2-3
abundance: .
v_gene: TRBV5-6
len: 15

CDR3nt: TGTGCCAGCTCACCGCGGGGTGACACCCAAGAGACCCAGTACTTC
CDR3aa: CASSPRGDTQETQYF
d_gene: .
j_gene: TRBJ2-5
abundance: .
v_gene: TRBV18
len: 15

CDR3nt: TGTGCCAGCAGCTTATACTCGACAGCGAACACTGAAGCTTTCTTT
CDR3aa: CASSLYSTANTEAFF
d_gene: .
j_gene: TRBJ1-1
abundance: .
v_gene: TRBV7-9
len: 15

CDR3nt: TGTGCCAGCAGTGAAGGAGCATCCTCTGAAGCTTTCTTT
CDR3aa: CASSEGASSEAFF
d_gene: .
j_gene: TRBJ1-1
abundance: .
v_gene: TRBV6-1
len: 13

CDR3nt: TGTGCCAGCAGCCGACAGGGTCCTGGCTACACCTTC
CDR3aa: CASSRQGPGYTF
d_gene: TRBD1
j_gene: TRBJ1-2
abundance: few
v_gene: TRBV5-4
len: 12

CDR3nt: TGTGCCAGCAGTCCGGACAGCTATAAGCTTAACTATGGCTACACCTTC
CDR3aa: CASSPDSYKLNYGYTF
d_gene: .
j_gene: TRBJ1-2
abundance: .
v_gene: TRBV11-2
len: 16

CDR3nt: TGTGCCAGCAGCTTCCCAGGGGATTCACCCCTCCACTTT
CDR3aa: CASSFPGDSPLHF
d_gene: .
j_gene: TRBJ1-6
abundance: few
v_gene: TRBV7-9
len: 13

CDR3nt: TGTGCCAGCAGGGAGACTAGCGGGGGGGCCGATACGCAGTATTTT
CDR3aa: CASRETSGGADTQYF
d_gene: TRBD2
j_gene: TRBJ2-3
abundance: .
v_gene: TRBV6-4
len: 15

CDR3nt: TGTGCCAGCAGCTTTGAAGCAGAGACCCAGTACTTC
CDR3aa: CASSFEAETQYF
d_gene: .
j_gene: TRBJ2-5
abundance: .
v_gene: TRBV7-2
len: 12

CDR3nt: TGCGCCAGCAGCCCGACAGGGGTTAAGGATGGCTACACCTTC
CDR3aa: CASSPTGVKDGYTF
d_gene: TRBD1
j_gene: TRBJ1-2
abundance: .
v_gene: TRBV4-3
len: 14

CDR3nt: TGTGCCAGCAGCCAATTCGGGGGGAGCGGCTACACCTTC
CDR3aa: CASSQFGGSGYTF
d_gene: .
j_gene: TRBJ1-2
abundance: .
v_gene: TRBV3-1/TRBV3-2
len: 13

CDR3nt: TGTGCCTGGAGTGTCGACAGGGGGCAAAGTGGCTACACCTTC
CDR3aa: CAWSVDRGQSGYTF
d_gene: TRBD1
j_gene: TRBJ1-2
abundance: .
v_gene: TRBV30
len: 14

CDR3nt: TGCAGTGCTAGTCATGGGAGCTCCTACGAGCAGTACTTC
CDR3aa: CSASHGSSYEQYF
d_gene: .
j_gene: TRBJ2-7
abundance: .
v_gene: TRBV20-1
len: 13

CDR3nt: TGTGCCAGCTCACTCGATACGGCAGGGGAAAAACTGTTTTTT
CDR3aa: CASSLDTAGEKLFF
d_gene: .
j_gene: TRBJ1-4
abundance: .
v_gene: TRBV18
len: 14

CDR3nt: TGCAGTGCTAGTACAGACTATGGCTACACCTTC
CDR3aa: CSASTDYGYTF
d_gene: .
j_gene: TRBJ1-2
abundance: .
v_gene: TRBV20-1
len: 11

CDR3nt: TGTGCCAGCTCACCAGAACAAGCGGGGGGTAGCTCCTACAATGAGCAGTTCTTC
CDR3aa: CASSPEQAGGSSYNEQFF
d_gene: TRBD2
j_gene: TRBJ2-1
abundance: .
v_gene: TRBV18
len: 18

CDR3nt: TGTGCCAGCAGCTTAGGAGGGTACTATGGCTACACCTTC
CDR3aa: CASSLGGYYGYTF
d_gene: .
j_gene: TRBJ1-2
abundance: .
v_gene: TRBV11-2
len: 13

CDR3nt: TGCGCCAGCAGCTCACAACCCCAGGGGGGCCCGAACACTGAAGCTTTCTTT
CDR3aa: CASSSQPQGGPNTEAFF
d_gene: TRBD1
j_gene: TRBJ1-1
abundance: .
v_gene: TRBV5-1
len: 17

CDR3nt: TGTGCCACCAGTGATCCAGGGACACCCTCCAACTCCTACAATGAGCAGTTCTTC
CDR3aa: CATSDPGTPSNSYNEQFF
d_gene: .
j_gene: TRBJ2-1
abundance: .
v_gene: TRBV24-1
len: 18

CDR3nt: TGCGCCAGCAGCTTGGCCACTGGGGTCCAGGGGGAGCAGTACTTC
CDR3aa: CASSLATGVQGEQYF
d_gene: .
j_gene: TRBJ2-7
abundance: .
v_gene: TRBV5-1
len: 15

CDR3nt: TGTGCCAGCAGTTACAATCGGGGGATCAACTATGGCTACACCTTC
CDR3aa: CASSYNRGINYGYTF
d_gene: .
j_gene: TRBJ1-2
abundance: .
v_gene: TRBV6-2/TRBV6-3
len: 15

CDR3nt: TGTGCCTGGAGTGCATTTGAGACAGGGGCTTCTGGAAACACCATATATTTT
CDR3aa: CAWSAFETGASGNTIYF
d_gene: TRBD1
j_gene: TRBJ1-3
abundance: .
v_gene: TRBV30
len: 17

CDR3nt: TGTGCCAGCAGCTCCTATCGGGGAGGCAATGAAAAACTGTTTTTT
CDR3aa: CASSSYRGGNEKLFF
d_gene: .
j_gene: TRBJ1-4
abundance: .
v_gene: TRBV7-9
len: 15

CDR3nt: TGTGCCAGCAGGTTGAGGCCACGGACAGGGGAAAACAATGAGCAGTTCTTC
CDR3aa: CASRLRPRTGENNEQFF
d_gene: TRBD1
j_gene: TRBJ2-1
abundance: .
v_gene: TRBV28
len: 17

CDR3nt: TGTGCCAGCAGCCAAGCTTTACTAGCGGGGGGGCGCCGGGGACCGACCCAGTACTTC
CDR3aa: CASSQALLAGGRRGPTQYF
d_gene: TRBD2
j_gene: TRBJ2-5
abundance: .
v_gene: TRBV3-1/TRBV3-2
len: 19

CDR3nt: TGTGCCAGCAGTGAAGCCCGACGACAGGGGGGCAATGGCTACACCTTC
CDR3aa: CASSEARRQGGNGYTF
d_gene: TRBD1
j_gene: TRBJ1-2
abundance: few
v_gene: TRBV6-1
len: 16